These 22 T cell receptor beta chains originate from one sample sequenced in a study of OX40 agonist ivuxolimab in advanced cancers. The library was obtained by the immunoSEQ multiplex PCR assay. Imported from immuneACCESS, the table was reduced by TCRdb to in-frame sequences with V and J called. These copies leave out some clones; in studies compared against another copy, an unresolved V gene accounts for under half, and the cause of the remainder is not known. The sample table shows roughly 80,000 clones, and 65% to 85% are seen once. In total, the top ten clones hold about 0.71% of the sample. Sequencing was performed on CD4+ or CD8+ T cells sorted from blood, taken in a trial of the OX40 agonist ivuxolimab. These receptors came from an adult with an advanced solid tumor such as melanoma, head and neck, liver or kidney cancer.

The gene calls are TRBV5-5 and TRBJ1-4, with D tentatively TRBD1 (5 bases). CDR1 and CDR2 from the germline V gene are SGHKS and YYEKEE (reference sequence). The V end was cut by 4 bases, the J end by 7 bases, with 11 bases between. The CDR3 is made up of 13 amino acids. The CDR3: CASSPTGTEKLFF. The CDR3 DNA sequence: TGTGCCAGCAGCCCCACAGGAACTGAAAAACTGTTTTTT. The whole variable domain, remainder taken from reference TRBV5-5 and TRBJ1-4, is DAGVTQSPTHLIKTRGQQVTLRCSPISGHKSVSWYQQVLGQGPQFIFQYYEKEERGRGNFPDRFSARQFPNYSSELNVNALLLGDSALYLCASSPTGTEKLFFGSGTQLSVL.

The sample holds one count of this clone. The V and J genes are TRBV28 and TRBJ1-2; no clear D gene. Per the germline V gene, CDR1 is MDHEN and CDR2 is SYDVKM. This CDR3 has 11 residues. The V and J ends lost 5 bases and 7 bases respectively, with 8 bases between them. The CDR3 bases are TGTGCCAGCAGTGGGCCTTCTGGCTACACCTTC. Its protein product is CASSGPSGYTF.

A note on this clone: One end of the junction is discordant with germline, which a read error may explain. In DNA form, the CDR3 reads TGTGCTAGCAGCTCCACGTTTTCCGGGGAGCTGTTTTTT. This sequence encodes CASSSTFSGELFF. This sequence joins TRBV7-7 and TRBJ2-2; no reliable D call. CDR3 size: 13 residues. Looked up from germline, CDR1 is SSHAT and CDR2 is FNYEAQ (reference sequence).

This clone was picked up one time. The V and J genes are TRBV7-9 and TRBJ2-5; D is uncertain. The germline CDR1 and CDR2 sequences are SEHNR and FQNEAQ (reference sequence). This CDR3 spans 15 amino acids. V was clipped by 1 base and J by 1 base, with 10 bases between them. In DNA form, the CDR3 reads TGTGCCAGCAGCTTAGTACGTCTTCCCCAAGAGACCCAGTACTTC. This translates into CASSLVRLPQETQYF.

The table lists this clone with a few counts. The chain links TRBV30 to TRBJ1-1, with D perhaps TRBD1 (6 bases). Germline V gives CDR1 GTSNPN, CDR2 SVGIG (reference sequence). The V gene lost 4 bases and the J gene lost 1 base, with 16 bases spanning the gap. This CDR3 region has 15 residues. CDR3 region: CAWNIGPGANTEAFF. The CDR3 DNA sequence: TGTGCCTGGAACATAGGGCCAGGGGCGAACACTGAAGCTTTCTTT. The entire variable domain, with the rest obtained from reference TRBV30 and TRBJ1-1, is as follows: SQTIHQWPATLVQPVGSPLSLECTVEGTSNPNLYWYRQAAGRGLQLLFYSVGIGQISSEVPQNLSASRPQDRQFILSSKKLLLSDSGFYLCAWNIGPGANTEAFFGQGTRLTVV.

The chain combines TRBV9 with TRBJ1-5, with 7 bases that match TRBD1. V shed 4 bases and J 4 bases; nucleotides not matched to a gene: 5. This CDR3 has 14 residues. Germline V lookup: CDR1 SGDLS, CDR2 YYNGEE. CDR3 in DNA: TGTGCCAGCAGCCCGGGACAGCCGAATCAGCCCCAGCATTTT. Protein product: CASSPGQPNQPQHF.

Details on this clone: Other DNA sequences in this specimen translate into the identical CDR3. V gene TRBV5-1 combines with J gene TRBJ1-1; 9 bases are shared with TRBD1. J gave up 2 bases and V 5 bases, and 4 bases lay outside the gene matches. The germline V gene encodes CDR1 SGHRS and CDR2 YFSETQ. This CDR3 region has 14 residues. The CDR3 nucleotides read TGCGCCAGCAGTCTACAGGGGGCAAACACTGAAGCTTTCTTT. Translation gives CASSLQGANTEAFF.

The genes are TRBV7-2 and TRBJ2-5; 12 bases agree with TRBD1. There are 15 residues in the CDR3. Germline V gene lookup returns CDR1 SGHTA and CDR2 FQGNSA. J lost 5 bases, V lost 5 bases, and 6 bases had no gene match. CDR3: CASSLGTGGWETQYF. CDR3 bases: TGTGCCAGCAGCCTCGGGACAGGGGGCTGGGAGACCCAGTACTTC.

The chain recombines TRBV6-5 with TRBJ1-2, with no clear D. Germline CDR1 MNHEY, CDR2 SVGAGI. This CDR3 spans 14 amino acids. V was cut by 0 bases and J by 10 bases, with 15 bases left in between. The CDR3 region has the DNA TGTGCCAGCAGTTACTCTTTAATCGATCGTGTCTACACCTTC. It encodes CASSYSLIDRVYTF.

The V gene is TRBV30, the J gene TRBJ1-6, with 7 bases that match TRBD1. V was pared by 0 bases and J by 4 bases, with 15 bases of the junction left unmatched. The CDR3 is 19 residues long. Germline V CDR1 and CDR2: GTSNPN, SVGIG (reference sequence). Here the CDR3 DNA reads TGTGCCTGGAGTGTACGCAGACAGGGTCTGAGCACTTATAATTCACCCCTCCACTTT. Translated: CAWSVRRQGLSTYNSPLHF.

The chain combines TRBV5-1 with TRBJ2-5, with D unclear. V lost 4 bases and J lost 0, with 10 bases in between. Germline assignment: CDR1 SGHRS and CDR2 YFSETQ. The CDR3 runs to 14 residues. Here the CDR3 DNA reads TGCGCCAGCAGCCCGGACGGCTACCAAGAGACCCAGTACTTC. Its translation is CASSPDGYQETQYF.

Written as DNA, the CDR3 is TGTGCCAGTAGTATTTTATTCCCCGGCACTGAAGCTTTCTTT. Residues: CASSILFPGTEAFF. The J gene is TRBJ1-1, the V gene TRBV19, with no clear D. This CDR3 contains 14 residues. Germline CDR1 is LNHDA and CDR2 is SQIVND (reference sequence). Trimming left V 3 bases short and J 4 bases short, with 12 bases between.

The rearrangement uses TRBV19 and TRBJ2-3; tentatively, D is TRBD1 (5 bases). The CDR3 contains 15 residues. Trimming took off 3 bases at V and 4 bases at J, with 14 bases between the two ends. CDR1 and CDR2 from the germline V gene are LNHDA and SQIVND (reference sequence). DNA of the CDR3: TGTGCCAGTAGTATGCAGGGCGGTGGGCCAGATACGCAGTATTTT. This encodes CASSMQGGGPDTQYF.

This clone was observed a few times. This chain links TRBV4-1 with TRBJ2-3; tentatively, D is TRBD1 (6 bases). Trimming removed 0 bases at V and 0 bases at J, with 10 bases between. The CDR3 is 16 residues long. CDR1 and CDR2 (germline): MGHRA, YSYEKL. The CDR3 DNA is TGCGCCAGCAGCCAAGATCCCGACAGGAGCACAGATACGCAGTATTTT. This translates into CASSQDPDRSTDTQYF.

The chain has TRBV19 and TRBJ2-7; 11 bases match TRBD1. The CDR3 extends over 14 amino acids. Germline loops: CDR1 LNHDA, CDR2 SQIVND (reference sequence). J gave up 5 bases and V 9 bases, and 9 bases lay outside the gene matches. The CDR3 sequence is CASLGRTGGDEQYF. The CDR3 DNA follows: TGTGCCAGCCTGGGTCGGACAGGGGGCGACGAGCAGTACTTC.

This sequence joins TRBV30 and TRBJ2-7; D remains unclear. Per germline, CDR1 GTSNPN and CDR2 SVGIG (reference sequence). Trimming cost V 3 bases and J 6 bases, with 12 bases left between them. The CDR3 sequence is 12 residues long. In nucleotides, the CDR3 is TGTGCCTGGAGCCGCTGGCTCGGCGAGCAGTACTTC. Amino acid sequence: CAWSRWLGEQYF.

V gene TRBV5-1 combines with J gene TRBJ2-1; 7 bases are shared with TRBD1. The CDR3 is made up of 14 amino acids. The germline V gene has CDR1 SGHRS and CDR2 YFSETQ. The trim removed 5 bases at V and 7 bases at J, leaving 9 bases unmatched. CDR3 residues: CASRLEGRGNEQFF. In nucleotides, the CDR3 is TGCGCCAGCAGACTTGAGGGCAGGGGGAATGAGCAGTTCTTC.

The CDR3 DNA reads as TGCGCCAGCAGCCAAGTCGAGGGGGCCGGGGGCTACACCTTC. Protein product: CASSQVEGAGGYTF. The gene calls are TRBV4-1 and TRBJ1-2; 7 nucleotides match TRBD1. Germline CDR1 is MGHRA and CDR2 is YSYEKL. After removal of 1 base from V and 8 bases from J, the junction contained 7 bases not matched to a gene. CDR3 length: 14 amino acids.

The chain joins TRBV10-3 to TRBJ1-1; D remains ambiguous. Germline V lookup: CDR1 ENHRY, CDR2 SYGVKD. The CDR3 has 14 amino acids. Trimming pared 3 bases from V and 2 bases from J, leaving 10 bases between. The CDR3 spells CAISDRQENTEAFF. CDR3 nucleotide sequence: TGTGCCATCAGTGATAGGCAAGAAAACACTGAAGCTTTCTTT.

Worth noting for this clone: One junction end does not reproduce the germline sequence, and a read error may be involved. The chain employs TRBV7-7 and TRBJ2-5, with 11 bases matching TRBD2. CDR1 is SSHAT, CDR2 FNYEAQ, per germline (reference sequence). The CDR3 runs 17 residues. The CDR3 nucleotides read TGTGCTAGCAGCCAACAGAGACTAGCGGGAAACCAAGAGACCCAGTACTTC. Translation: CASSQQRLAGNQETQYF.

The V and J genes are TRBV19 and TRBJ1-1; 11 positions agree with TRBD1. Germline assignment: CDR1 LNHDA and CDR2 SQIVND (reference sequence). The CDR3 totals 16 residues. Trimming cost V 4 bases and J 4 bases; bases outside gene matches: 8. CDR3 bases: TGTGCCAGTAGTAAGCTCAAGGGGACAGGGGGCACTGAAGCTTTCTTT. Its protein product is CASSKLKGTGGTEAFF. The full variable domain, in which reference TRBV19 and TRBJ1-1 provide the parts outside the CDR3, is DGGITQSPKYLFRKEGQNVTLSCEQNLNHDAMYWYRQDPGQGLRLIYYSQIVNDFQKGDIAEGYSVSREKKESFPLTVTSAQKNPTAFYLCASSKLKGTGGTEAFFGQGTRLTVV.

This clone occurred a few times. The V gene is TRBV11-2, the J gene TRBJ1-1, with D maybe TRBD1 (6 bases). V was shortened by 5 bases and J by 0 bases, with 16 bases between the two germline ends. The CDR3 consists of 16 residues. Per the germline V gene, CDR1 is SGHAT and CDR2 is FQNNGV. The CDR3 is CASSPVQGRVNTEAFF. For the CDR3, the DNA is TGTGCCAGCAGCCCTGTACAGGGTAGGGTGAACACTGAAGCTTTCTTT.